This note documents a single TCR beta chain sequence. Antigen specificity is unknown. Production of TCR beta cDNA relied on 5'RACE template switching with UMIs. After re-calling the 5' RACE reads, TCRdb lists one entry per CDR3 protein, DNA absent. This sample contains about 410,000 distinct CDR3 sequences. CDR1 is MGHRA, CDR2 YSYEKL, per germline. The CDR3 is made up of 16 amino acids. This sample stems from a study of T cells expressing NK-cell markers. In the study overall: Sorted T-cell subsets CD3+CD56+NKG2C+, CD3+CD56+NKG2C- and CD3+CD56-NKG2C+ were TCR beta-sequenced.

Findings and limits, study-wide: The same clonotypes also predominated in the CD3+CD56-NKG2C+ fraction of four donors.

The chain combines TRBV4-1 with TRBJ1-4. Sample: blood T cells: a sorted CD56 or NKG2C T cell subset, CD4+ or CD8+ T cells, or bulk PBMC T cells (not recorded which). The origin of this receptor is a woman between 50 and 59 years old in good health. The CDR3 reads CASSQIGLSTNEKLFF.